Reported below is one T cell receptor (beta chain). Its matching antigen is unknown. The record originates from a study of T cell responses to AZD1222 COVID-19 vaccine. Overall study context: Analyses pooled second doses at about 4 or about 12 weeks.

Overall study findings and caveats: Across the whole spike, CD4 TCRs peaked at regions 160-218 and 743-854.

CDR1 is SGHVS, CDR2 FQNEAQ, per germline. Trimming took 5 bases from V and 0 from J, leaving 13 bases between them. The CDR3 has 15 amino acids. Repertoires were generated with immunoSEQ multiplex PCR, while TCRdb's copy carries only in-frame clones and drops some. The sample comprises approximately 150,000 clones, approximately 90% of which are singletons, and approximately 3% rests with the top ten. The material was peripheral blood, obtained on day 0 of AZD1222 vaccination. The chain carries TRBV7-8 and TRBJ1-2; no clear D. The sequence derives from an adult in good health. DNA for the CDR3: TGTGCCAGCAGCCCCTCCCAGGCCTCTAACTATGGCTACACCTTC. Translating it yields CASSPSQASNYGYTF.